The 8 T cell receptor beta chains below come from one sample, sequenced in a study of T-cell reconstitution after alpha-beta-depleted transplantation in children. Unique molecular identifiers were incorporated when the TCRbeta library was constructed. MiXCR, run by TCRdb on the PCR reads, gives a single entry per CDR3 protein. The table has hundreds of thousands of distinct CDR3 sequences, 15% to 20% seen once. The sample consisted of PBMCs, mostly from graft donor cells, taken 360 days after TCRalphabeta/CD19-depleted stem cell transplant. Receptors originate from a boy under two years old who had a stem cell transplant for Wiskott-Aldrich syndrome, so the T cells may come from the graft donor.

V is TRBV12-3 or TRBV12-4 and J is TRBJ1-2, with 9 bases matching TRBD1. V dropped 6 bases and J dropped 4; count of bases not matched to a gene: 6. The CDR3 sequence is 14 residues long. In nucleotides, the CDR3 is TGTGCCAGCAGGTACAGGGGGCGAGGCTATGGCTACACCTTC. It specifies CASRYRGRGYGYTF.

This clonotype appeared a few times. This sequence joins TRBV6-5 and TRBJ2-7; D perhaps matches TRBD1 (6 bases). V lost 0 bases to trimming and J lost 0 bases, with 15 bases between them. There are 17 residues in the CDR3. The germline V gene encodes CDR1 MNHEY and CDR2 SVGAGI. The CDR3 nucleotides read TGTGCCAGCAGTTACTCGGGGCAGGGGCCCTTCTCCTACGAGCAGTACTTC. It codes for CASSYSGQGPFSYEQYF.

In its sample, this clonotype was seen many times. J is TRBJ2-2 and V is TRBV7-8; 12 bases map to TRBD1. CDR3 size: 18 residues. The germline V gene has CDR1 SGHVS and CDR2 FQNEAQ. J was trimmed by 5 bases and V by 7 bases; bases with no gene match: 14. CDR3 coding DNA: TGTGCCAGCAACCGGGACAGGGGGCTAGGTGGAAAAACCGGGGAGCTGTTTTTT. This sequence encodes CASNRDRGLGGKTGELFF. The variable domain in full, completed from reference TRBV7-8 and TRBJ2-2, reads GAGVSQSPRYKVAKRGQDVALRCDPISGHVSLFWYQQALGQGPEFLTYFQNEAQLDKSGLPSDRFFAERPEGSVSTLKIQRTQQEDSAVYLCASNRDRGLGGKTGELFFGEGSRLTVL.

This clonotype was seen at least ten times. The chain has TRBV12-3 or TRBV12-4 and TRBJ2-4, with TRBD2 matching over 9 bases. The CDR3 has 14 amino acids. V shed 3 bases, J shed 9 bases, and the junction held 6 bases outside the gene matches. The CDR3 nucleotides are TGTGCCAGCAGTTTGAGGCGGGAGGGCAGCATTCAGTACTTC. Protein product: CASSLRREGSIQYF.

The chain combines TRBV28 with TRBJ2-7, with TRBD2 matching over 13 bases. Trimming at V came to 8 bases and at J to 1 base, leaving 8 bases not matched to a gene. The CDR3 totals 16 residues. The germline V gene has CDR1 MDHEN and CDR2 SYDVKM. CDR3 DNA: TGTGCCAGCGGTCCTAGACTAGCGGGGGGTTCCTACGAGCAGTACTTC. Encoded protein: CASGPRLAGGSYEQYF.

The CDR3 DNA reads as TGTGCCAGCAGCTTAGGAGCGGGAGACCAATCCTCCTACGAGCAGTACTTC. Translating it yields CASSLGAGDQSSYEQYF. The chain uses TRBV7-6 and TRBJ2-7; 8 bases map to TRBD2. The CDR3 sequence is 17 residues long. J was trimmed by 0 bases and V by 1 base; bases with no gene match: 8. CDR1 and CDR2 from the germline V gene are SGHVS and FNYEAQ.

This clonotype has more than one count but fewer than ten. The chain links TRBV4-2 to TRBJ2-5; D is uncertain. The length of the CDR3 is 15 residues. Germline V CDR1 and CDR2: LGHNA, YNFKEQ. V lost 0 bases and J lost 2, with 10 bases in between. CDR3 amino acids: CASSQDGVMQETQYF. The CDR3, as DNA: TGTGCCAGCAGCCAAGATGGGGTGATGCAAGAGACCCAGTACTTC.

This clonotype was seen ten or more times. The V gene is TRBV15, the J gene TRBJ2-3; 11 bases agree with TRBD2. V shed 1 base, J shed 2 bases, and the junction held 11 bases outside the gene matches. This CDR3 comprises 19 residues. Germline lookup yields CDR1 LNHNV and CDR2 YYDKDF (reference sequence). CDR3 loop: CATSRASLAGGGVTDTQYF. The CDR3 region has the DNA TGTGCCACCAGCAGAGCGTCCCTAGCGGGGGGAGGGGTCACAGATACGCAGTATTTT.